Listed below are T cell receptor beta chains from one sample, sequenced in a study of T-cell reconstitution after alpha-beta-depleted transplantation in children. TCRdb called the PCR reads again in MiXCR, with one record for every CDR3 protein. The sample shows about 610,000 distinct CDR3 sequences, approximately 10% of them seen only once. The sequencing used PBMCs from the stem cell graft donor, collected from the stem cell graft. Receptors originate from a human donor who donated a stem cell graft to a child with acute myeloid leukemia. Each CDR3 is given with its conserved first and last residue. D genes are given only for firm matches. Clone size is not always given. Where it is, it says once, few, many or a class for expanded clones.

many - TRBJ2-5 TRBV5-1 CASSFSTYQETQYF
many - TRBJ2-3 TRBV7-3 CATARDGTDTQYF
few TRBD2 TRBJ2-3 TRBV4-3 CASSQERSPSGINTDTQYF
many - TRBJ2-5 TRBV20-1 CSAGGVSDGGETQYF
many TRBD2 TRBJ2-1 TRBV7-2 CASSQRLAGGNEQFF
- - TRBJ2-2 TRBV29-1 CSGTDGGTGELFF
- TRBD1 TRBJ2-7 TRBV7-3 CASSFGTGGGDEQYF
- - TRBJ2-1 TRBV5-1 CASSGQGGKEQFF
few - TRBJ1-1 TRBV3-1 CASSQVQGYAEAFF
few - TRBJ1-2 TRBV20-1 CSAREPSGGGYTF
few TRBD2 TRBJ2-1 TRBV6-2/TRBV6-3 CASSPIGLAGDNEQFF
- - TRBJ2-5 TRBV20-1 CSANRAETQYF
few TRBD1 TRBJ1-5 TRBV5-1 CASSQGTASNQPQHF
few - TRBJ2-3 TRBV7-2 CASSRDPHTQYF
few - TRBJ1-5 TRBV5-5 CASSLAQGWKQPQHF
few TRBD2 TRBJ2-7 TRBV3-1 CASSPLAGYEQYF
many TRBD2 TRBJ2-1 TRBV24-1 CATSQTGTSNEQFF
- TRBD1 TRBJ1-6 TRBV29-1 CSPTDREKSPLHF
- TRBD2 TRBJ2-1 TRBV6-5 CASSYLGTSGYAYNEQFF
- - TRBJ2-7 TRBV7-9 CASSKVVGYSYEQYF
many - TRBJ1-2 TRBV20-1 CSARLGDRARGYTF
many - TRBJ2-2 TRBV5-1 CASSLAASGELFF
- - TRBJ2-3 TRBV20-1 CSARGDRALSTDTQYF
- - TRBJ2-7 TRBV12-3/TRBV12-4 CASRRSGIHYEQYF
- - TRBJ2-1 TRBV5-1 CASSLAGEMYNEQFF
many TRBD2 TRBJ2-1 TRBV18 CASSPTSEEQFF
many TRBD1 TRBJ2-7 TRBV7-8 CASARQGAQHEQYF
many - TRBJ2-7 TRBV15 CATSSEMPGTSYEQYF
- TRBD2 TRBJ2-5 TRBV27 CASSPYSGTYQETQYF
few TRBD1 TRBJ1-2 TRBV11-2 CASSFVRTGGPIFYGYTF
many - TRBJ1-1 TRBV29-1 CSVEAAWDTEAFF
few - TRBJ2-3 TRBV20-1 CSAPASLVDTQYF
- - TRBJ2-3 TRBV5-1 CASSFDGKDTQYF